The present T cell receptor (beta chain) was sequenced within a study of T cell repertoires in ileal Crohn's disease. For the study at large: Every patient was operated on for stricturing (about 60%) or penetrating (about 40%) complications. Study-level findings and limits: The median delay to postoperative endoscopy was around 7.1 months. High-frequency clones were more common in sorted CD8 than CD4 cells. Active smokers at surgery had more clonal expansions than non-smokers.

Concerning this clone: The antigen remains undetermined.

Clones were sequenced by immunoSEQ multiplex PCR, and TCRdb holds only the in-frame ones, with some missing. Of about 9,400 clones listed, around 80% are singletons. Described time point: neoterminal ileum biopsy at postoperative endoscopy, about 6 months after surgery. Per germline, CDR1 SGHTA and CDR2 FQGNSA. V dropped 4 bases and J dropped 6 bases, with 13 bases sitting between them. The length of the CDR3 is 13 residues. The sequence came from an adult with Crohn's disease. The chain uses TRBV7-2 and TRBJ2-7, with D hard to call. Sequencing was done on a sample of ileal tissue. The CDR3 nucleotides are TGTGCCAGCAGCTCCGAACTTCTGCTCGAGCAGTACTTC. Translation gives CASSSELLLEQYF.